These 23 T cell receptor beta chains originate from one sample sequenced in a study of blood T cell repertoires in COVID-19. This table comes from immunoSEQ multiplex PCR, and its TCRdb copy is limited to in-frame clones, with some not included. The table includes roughly 150,000 clones, roughly 84% detected once. Sequenced input: peripheral blood. These receptors all come from a man in his 70s with active or convalescent COVID-19.

This chain links TRBV7-9 with TRBJ2-5; the match to TRBD1 covers 10 bases. Germline CDR1 SEHNR, CDR2 FQNEAQ (reference sequence). This CDR3 is built from 16 residues. V was pared by 5 bases and J by 4 bases, with 10 bases of the junction left unmatched. CDR3 loop: CASSRTGGNGGETQYF. DNA for the CDR3: TGTGCCAGCAGCCGGACAGGGGGTAATGGGGGAGAGACCCAGTACTTC. The full variable domain, its missing parts supplied by reference TRBV7-9 and TRBJ2-5, is DTGVSQNPRHKITKRGQNVTFRCDPISEHNRLYWYRQTLGQGPEFLTYFQNEAQLEKSRLLSDRFSAERPKGSFSTLEIQRTEQGDSAMYLCASSRTGGNGGETQYFGPGTRLLVL.

The chain couples TRBV6-6 to TRBJ2-6, with 8 bases identical to TRBD1. Losses at the gene ends were 5 bases for V and 0 bases for J; bases not matched to a gene: 3. CDR1 and CDR2 (germline): MNHNY, SVGAGI (reference sequence). The CDR3 consists of 16 residues. The CDR3 here is CASSRQGYSGANVLTF. For the CDR3, the DNA is TGTGCCAGCAGTCGACAGGGGTACTCTGGGGCCAACGTCCTGACTTTC.

This chain uses TRBV7-2 with TRBJ1-4; TRBD1 matches at 9 bases. CDR1 and CDR2 from the germline V gene are SGHTA and FQGNSA. The CDR3 length is 15 residues. Trimming at V came to 0 bases and at J to 7 bases, leaving 3 bases not matched to a gene. CDR3 DNA: TGTGCCAGCAGCTTAGCAGGGACAGGGCCTGAAAAACTGTTTTTT. Its protein is CASSLAGTGPEKLFF.

The chain combines TRBV11-2 with TRBJ1-1; D is ambiguous. Germline CDR1 is SGHAT and CDR2 is FQNNGV. The CDR3 is 14 residues long. Trimming left V 5 bases short and J 8 bases short, with 18 bases between. CDR3 in amino acids: CASSVVRGKREAFF. The CDR3 nucleotides are TGTGCCAGCAGCGTGGTTCGGGGAAAAAGGGAAGCTTTCTTT.

The chain employs TRBV5-1 and TRBJ1-2; TRBD1 aligns across 7 bases. CDR3 size: 15 residues. Germline lookup yields CDR1 SGHRS and CDR2 YFSETQ. V trimming: 3 bases; J trimming: 3 bases; junction bases outside the gene matches: 8. The CDR3 loop is CASSSERQGYYGYTF. The CDR3 nucleotides are TGCGCCAGCAGCTCGGAACGACAGGGTTACTATGGCTACACCTTC.

The CDR3 DNA reads as TGTGCCAGCAGTTATAAGAACCGGGGAGAGCAGTACTTC. This gives the protein CASSYKNRGEQYF. This chain links TRBV27 with TRBJ2-7, with D possibly TRBD2 on 5 matching bases. CDR1 is MNHEY, CDR2 SMNVEV, per germline (reference sequence). The CDR3 is 13 amino acids. V was cut by 4 bases and J by 7 bases, with 14 bases left in between.

This rearrangement joins TRBV6-2 or TRBV6-3 to TRBJ2-7; 11 nucleotides align to TRBD2. Germline CDR1 MNHEY, CDR2 SVGEGT. The CDR3 has 16 residues. With 5 bases clipped from V and 1 base from J, the junction kept 7 bases outside the gene matches. Here the CDR3 DNA reads TGTGCCAGCAGTCGCCGGACTAGCGGGCGGTCCTACGAGCAGTACTTC. Residues: CASSRRTSGRSYEQYF.

Written as DNA, the CDR3 is TGTGCCAGCAGCCCCACAGGGACCGAGCAGTACTTC. This encodes CASSPTGTEQYF. The chain carries TRBV11-3 and TRBJ2-7; D may be TRBD1 (6 bases). CDR3 size: 12 residues. V lost 5 bases to trimming and J lost 6 bases, with 11 bases between them. The V gene's germline CDR1 is SGHNT and CDR2 YENEEA.

J is TRBJ1-6 and V is TRBV6-6; tentatively, D is TRBD1 (5 bases). The CDR3 totals 14 residues. V lost 4 bases, J lost 7 bases, and 11 bases lay in between. Germline V gene sequence: CDR1 MNHNY, CDR2 SVGAGI (reference sequence). CDR3: CASSSVGGNSPLHF. DNA for the CDR3: TGTGCCAGCAGTTCCGTGGGGGGAAATTCACCCCTCCACTTT.

V usage is TRBV27 and J usage is TRBJ2-3; possible D gene TRBD2, 5 bases. Trimming pared 1 base from V and 2 bases from J, leaving 7 bases between. This CDR3 spans 14 amino acids. Germline CDR1 reads MNHEY; CDR2 reads SMNVEV (reference sequence). CDR3 DNA sequence: TGTGCCAGCAGTTTATTGGGAGTCACAGATACGCAGTATTTT. As protein: CASSLLGVTDTQYF.

This sequence joins TRBV12-3 or TRBV12-4 and TRBJ2-5; D not certain. The V end was cut by 2 bases, the J end by 2 bases, with 6 bases between. This CDR3 is built from 13 residues. CDR3 DNA: TGTGCCAGCAGTTTAAAGAGGCAAGAGACCCAGTACTTC. It is translated as CASSLKRQETQYF.

The V call is TRBV19, the J call TRBJ2-5; D is perhaps TRBD1 (5 bases). Germline lookup yields CDR1 LNHDA and CDR2 SQIVND (reference sequence). The CDR3 extends over 15 amino acids. V was clipped by 6 bases and J by 5 bases, with 19 bases between them. The DNA of the CDR3 is TGTGCCAGTAGGCCGTCCCAGGGTGGTAGCGAGACCCAGTACTTC. Amino acids: CASRPSQGGSETQYF.

This chain uses TRBV5-6 with TRBJ1-4; 7 bases are a match to TRBD1. The CDR3 is 12 residues long. Germline CDR1 SGHDT, CDR2 YYEEEE. The V gene end was trimmed by 5 bases and the J gene end by 9 bases; junction bases not matched to a gene: 4. The chain's CDR3 is CASSFRGKKLFF. As DNA, the CDR3 is TGTGCCAGCAGTTTCAGGGGGAAAAAACTGTTTTTT. The entire variable domain, with the rest obtained from reference TRBV5-6 and TRBJ1-4, is as follows: DAGVTQSPTHLIKTRGQQVTLRCSPKSGHDTVSWYQQALGQGPQFIFQYYEEEERQRGNFPDRFSGHQFPNYSSELNVNALLLGDSALYLCASSFRGKKLFFGSGTQLSVL.

This chain connects TRBV12-3 or TRBV12-4 to TRBJ1-2; the match to TRBD1 covers 12 bases. V trimming: 6 bases; J trimming: 6 bases; junction bases outside the gene matches: 2. This CDR3 is built from 13 residues. CDR3 in amino acids: CASRGQGAHGYTF. For the CDR3, the DNA is TGTGCCAGCAGGGGACAGGGGGCCCATGGCTACACCTTC.

This chain connects TRBV9 to TRBJ2-2; a weak D match, TRBD1 (6 bases). The CDR3 sequence is 15 residues long. Germline V CDR1 and CDR2: SGDLS, YYNGEE. V was shortened by 3 bases and J by 2 bases, with 11 bases between the two germline ends. The CDR3 here is CASSARQANTGELFF. The CDR3 coding sequence is TGTGCCAGCAGCGCCAGACAGGCTAACACCGGGGAGCTGTTTTTT.

The V and J genes are TRBV6-5 and TRBJ1-5; TRBD1 matches at 9 bases. Germline V gene lookup returns CDR1 MNHEY and CDR2 SVGAGI. V gave up 7 bases and J gave up 5 bases; unmatched junction bases: 6. The CDR3 spans 14 residues. CDR3 in amino acids: CASNSGTGYQPQHF. DNA for the CDR3: TGTGCCAGCAACTCCGGGACAGGGTATCAGCCCCAGCATTTT.

This clone was picked up many times. The rearrangement uses TRBV19 and TRBJ1-5; D ambiguous. The CDR3 loop spans 15 amino acids. V was trimmed by 7 bases and J by 1 base, leaving 14 bases between them. The germline gives CDR1 LNHDA, CDR2 SQIVND (reference sequence). The CDR3 spells CASIAGKRSNQPQHF. For the CDR3, the DNA is TGTGCCAGTATCGCGGGCAAGCGGAGCAATCAGCCCCAGCATTTT.

This chain connects TRBV7-2 to TRBJ2-7; 10 bases match TRBD2. Germline V gene data show CDR1 as SGHTA and CDR2 as FQGNSA. The CDR3 totals 15 residues. Trimming cost V 5 bases and J 2 bases; bases outside gene matches: 6. CDR3 sequence: CASSLRGLAAYEQYF. The CDR3 DNA follows: TGTGCCAGCAGCCTGCGTGGACTAGCGGCCTACGAGCAGTACTTC.

This sequence joins TRBV7-9 and TRBJ1-6; D remains unclear. Trimming took 5 bases from V and 9 from J, leaving 14 bases between them. CDR3 length equals 14 residues. Germline values: CDR1 SEHNR, CDR2 FQNEAQ (reference sequence). The CDR3 bases are TGTGCCAGCAGCCCCGGGCCGGGAGGTTCACCCCTCCACTTT. Translating it yields CASSPGPGGSPLHF.

The V and J genes are TRBV19 and TRBJ1-5; 8 bases fit TRBD1. The CDR3 is made up of 15 amino acids. Germline V CDR1 and CDR2: LNHDA, SQIVND (reference sequence). With V trimmed by 4 bases and J by 6 bases, 8 bases remained unmatched. The CDR3 region has the DNA TGTGCCAGTAGTACCCTCGGACAGGGCCCTCAGCCCCAGCATTTT. Protein: CASSTLGQGPQPQHF.

The V gene is TRBV7-8, the J gene TRBJ2-2, with TRBD2 matching over 10 bases. V trimming: 2 bases; J trimming: 0 bases; junction bases outside the gene matches: 6. The CDR3 length is 18 residues. CDR1 and CDR2 from the germline V gene are SGHVS and FQNEAQ. This chain's CDR3 is CASSLRTSGATNTGELFF. The CDR3, as DNA: TGTGCCAGCAGCTTAAGAACTAGCGGGGCGACGAACACCGGGGAGCTGTTTTTT.

The CDR3 DNA is TGCGCCAGCAGCCAATTTGAAGGGGGTCAGCCCCAGCATTTT. Its translation is CASSQFEGGQPQHF. V and J are TRBV4-1 and TRBJ1-5, with D perhaps TRBD1 (6 bases). Germline loops: CDR1 MGHRA, CDR2 YSYEKL. The ends were cut back, 2 bases at V and 6 bases at J, with 11 bases in the middle. This CDR3 is 14 amino acids long.

V is TRBV7-9 and J is TRBJ1-1, with 8 bases matching TRBD1. Trimming took 3 bases from V and 0 from J; bases not matched to a gene: 3. This CDR3 has 15 residues. The V gene's germline CDR1 is SEHNR and CDR2 FQNEAQ (reference sequence). CDR3 coding DNA: TGTGCCAGCAGCTTCCAGGGGGCGATGAACACTGAAGCTTTCTTT. It specifies CASSFQGAMNTEAFF.